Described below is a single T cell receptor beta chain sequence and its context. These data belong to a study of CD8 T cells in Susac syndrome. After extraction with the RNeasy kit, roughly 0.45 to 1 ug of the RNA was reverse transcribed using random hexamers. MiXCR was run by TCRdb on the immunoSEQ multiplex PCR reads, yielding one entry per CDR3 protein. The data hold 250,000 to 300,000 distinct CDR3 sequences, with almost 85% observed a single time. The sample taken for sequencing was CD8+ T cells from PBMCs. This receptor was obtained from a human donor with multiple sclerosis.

The CDR3 loop is CAWSEGAGVDTQYF. The CDR3 bases are TGTGCCTGGAGTGAAGGAGCAGGGGTGGATACGCAGTATTTT. This chain joins TRBV30 and TRBJ2-3; maybe TRBD1 (6 bases). The CDR3 is made up of 14 amino acids. Trimming cost V 1 base and J 6 bases, with 14 bases left between them. Germline V gene sequence: CDR1 GTSNPN, CDR2 SVGIG (reference sequence).